Following are 5 T cell receptor beta chains from one sample sequenced in a study of spatial heterogeneity in lung cancer. TCRdb re-called the 5' RACE reads through MiXCR, storing one row per CDR3 protein. The table has 9,500 to 15,000 distinct CDR3 sequences, approximately 6.2% seen once. Time point given: sample taken at primary tumor resection. From tumor, nontumor lung or frozen PBMC, whole RNA was taken unsorted for sequencing. Sequenced material: normal lung tissue next to the tumor, taken at surgery. The receptors stem from a male donor with early-stage non-small cell lung cancer.

This clonotype appeared a single time. This beta chain turned up in a library designed for alpha chains; as an off-target read, its abundance says little. This chain connects TRBV7-2 to TRBJ2-3, with D tentatively TRBD1 (6 bases). The germline V and J ends were trimmed by 5 bases and 5 bases, with 17 bases remaining between them. This CDR3 comprises 15 residues. Germline values: CDR1 SGHTA, CDR2 FQGNSA. The CDR3 nucleotides are TGTGCCAGCAGCCCAGGGGTCACCTCCCTAGATACGCAGTATTTT. It translates to CASSPGVTSLDTQYF.

This clonotype occurred many times. This beta chain was picked up by a library intended for alpha chains and is off target, so its count carries little meaning. V gene TRBV28 combines with J gene TRBJ1-1; D perhaps matches TRBD1 (5 bases). This CDR3 contains 12 residues. Germline lookup yields CDR1 MDHEN and CDR2 SYDVKM. V was cut by 5 bases and J by 10 bases, with 14 bases left in between. The CDR3 coding sequence is TGTGCCAGCAGTCGTTTGGGGGTAGGAGCTTTCTTT. Translated: CASSRLGVGAFF.

The sample holds many counts of this clonotype. A library made for alpha chains picked up this beta chain off target, so its size means little. The chain couples TRBV6-1 to TRBJ1-1; D unclear. The CDR3 contains 12 residues. Trimming stripped 5 bases from V and 5 bases from J, with 9 bases between. From germline, CDR1 is MNHNS and CDR2 SASEGT. The CDR3: CASSNVRTEAFF. DNA of the CDR3: TGTGCCAGCAGTAACGTTAGAACTGAAGCTTTCTTT.

At least ten counts were recorded for this clonotype. Within a library made for alpha chains, this beta chain is off target, and its count is uninformative. CDR3 sequence: CATSDLNRQRRNEQFF. CDR3 nucleotides: TGTGCCACCAGTGATCTAAACCGACAGCGAAGAAATGAGCAGTTCTTC. V usage is TRBV24-1 and J usage is TRBJ2-1, with a tentative D call TRBD1 (5 bases). Deletions cut 3 bases from V and 7 bases from J, with 18 bases between. Germline CDR1 and CDR2: KGHDR and SFDVKD. CDR3 length: 16 amino acids.

Ten or more counts support this clonotype. Since it is a stray read in a library aimed at alpha chains, this beta chain has a size that is not meaningful. V and J are TRBV6-6 and TRBJ2-1, with TRBD2 matching over 15 bases. The CDR3 consists of 19 residues. The ends lost 0 bases at V and 4 bases at J; junction bases unmatched: 7. Germline V lookup: CDR1 MNHNY, CDR2 SVGAGI (reference sequence). DNA for the CDR3: TGTGCCAGCAGTTACTCGTGGACTAGCGGGAGGGCCGGGTACAATGAGCAGTTCTTC. It yields the protein CASSYSWTSGRAGYNEQFF.